A single sample is the source of the 17 T cell receptor beta chains below, sequenced in a study of a mutant IDH1 vaccine in newly diagnosed glioma. The time point: baseline, week 1 (first vaccination visit). Regarding treatment: pre-vaccination baseline after standard-of-care therapy. Produced via immunoSEQ multiplex PCR; TCRdb's table is partial and in-frame only. The table has around 15,000 clones, 85% to 90% seen once. Source: PBMCs, taken from a glioma patient treated with radiotherapy, temozolomide or both. Receptors originate from a woman in her 40s with glioma. Some clones in this sample may be carry-over from other donors' samples.

V usage is TRBV5-1 and J usage is TRBJ2-6, with TRBD1 identical over 7 bases. CDR3 length equals 17 residues. Germline values: CDR1 SGHRS, CDR2 YFSETQ. With 4 bases clipped from V and 1 base from J, the junction kept 8 bases outside the gene matches. This CDR3 reads CASSPGTAYSGANVLTF. DNA of the CDR3: TGCGCCAGCAGCCCCGGGACAGCCTATTCTGGGGCCAACGTCCTGACTTTC.

The chain is built from TRBV11-1 and TRBJ2-3, with 9 positions matching TRBD2. This CDR3 contains 16 residues. J was trimmed by 3 bases and V by 5 bases; bases with no gene match: 9. CDR1 and CDR2 (germline): SGHAT, FQDESV (reference sequence). CDR3 protein: CASSPQAGGVTDTQYF. The DNA for the CDR3 is TGTGCCAGCAGCCCCCAAGCGGGGGGCGTAACAGATACGCAGTATTTT. The full variable domain, rest sourced from reference TRBV11-1 and TRBJ2-3, is EAEVAQSPRYKITEKSQAVAFWCDPISGHATLYWYRQILGQGPELLVQFQDESVVDDSQLPKDRFSAERLKGVDSTLKIQPAELGDSAMYLCASSPQAGGVTDTQYFGPGTRLTVL.

In its sample, this clone was seen once. The chain couples TRBV5-4 to TRBJ1-6, with a weak D call TRBD1 (6 bases). The V gene's germline CDR1 is SGHNT and CDR2 YYREEE (reference sequence). CDR3 size: 15 residues. V shed 3 bases and J shed 6 bases, with 13 bases lying between them. The CDR3 sequence: CASSSPDSLNSPLHF. CDR3 nucleotides: TGTGCCAGCAGCTCCCCGGACAGTCTTAATTCACCCCTCCACTTT.

This chain connects TRBV5-1 to TRBJ1-6; D may be TRBD1 (6 bases). The CDR3 length is 15 residues. V was shortened by 4 bases and J by 10 bases, with 18 bases between the two germline ends. Germline V CDR1 and CDR2: SGHRS, YFSETQ. In DNA, the CDR3 is TGCGCCAGCAGCCCAGGGGATCGTCTTAACTCACCCCTCCACTTT. Translating it yields CASSPGDRLNSPLHF.

The rearrangement uses TRBV27 and TRBJ1-5; D possibly corresponds to TRBD1 (5 bases). The V end lost 5 bases, the J end lost 4 bases, and 21 bases lay between the germline ends. Germline V gene data show CDR1 as MNHEY and CDR2 as SMNVEV (reference sequence). The CDR3 is made up of 17 amino acids. The CDR3 DNA sequence: TGTGCCAGCAGTCTAATCCCGGACACGCTGGGGAATCAGCCCCAGCATTTT. Protein: CASSLIPDTLGNQPQHF.

V is TRBV19 and J is TRBJ2-7, with D unresolved. Germline loops: CDR1 LNHDA, CDR2 SQIVND (reference sequence). Trimming left V 5 bases short and J 0 bases short, with 11 bases between. This CDR3 spans 14 amino acids. The CDR3 DNA is TGTGCCAGTAGTGGGCCGGGCCACTCCTACGAGCAGTACTTC. Translation gives CASSGPGHSYEQYF.

The V call is TRBV6-5, the J call TRBJ2-7, with D tentatively TRBD2 (6 bases). This CDR3 has 13 residues. Per the germline V gene, CDR1 is MNHEY and CDR2 is SVGAGI. V lost 5 bases and J 2 bases, leaving 10 bases between the germline ends. CDR3 loop: CASSRGLTYEQYF. In DNA, the CDR3 is TGTGCCAGCAGTAGGGGACTGACCTACGAGCAGTACTTC.

The genes are TRBV19 and TRBJ1-5; D is possibly TRBD1 (6 bases). With 6 bases removed from V and 0 bases from J, the gap between germline ends came to 24 bases. This CDR3 region has 19 residues. Looked up from germline, CDR1 is LNHDA and CDR2 is SQIVND (reference sequence). CDR3 region: CASRSTQGRAGPSNQPQHF. The CDR3 bases are TGTGCCAGTAGGAGCACACAGGGCCGAGCAGGGCCTAGCAATCAGCCCCAGCATTTT.

The rearrangement uses TRBV2 and TRBJ1-5; D not certain. The CDR3 runs 13 residues. V was pared by 3 bases and J by 7 bases, with 10 bases between. Germline lookup yields CDR1 SNHLY and CDR2 FYNNEI. CDR3 amino acids: CASSDGYAQPQHF. The CDR3 DNA reads TGTGCCAGCAGTGATGGGTACGCACAGCCCCAGCATTTT.

The CDR3 reads CASSLGRTQGSNEQFF. For the CDR3, the DNA is TGTGCCAGCAGTTTAGGCCGCACGCAGGGTAGTAATGAGCAGTTCTTC. The rearrangement uses TRBV27 and TRBJ2-1; TRBD1 might be the D (5 bases). The germline V gene has CDR1 MNHEY and CDR2 SMNVEV (reference sequence). The CDR3 consists of 16 residues. V shed 2 bases and J shed 7 bases, with 18 bases lying between them.

The rearrangement joins TRBV4-2 to TRBJ1-2; possibly TRBD1 for D (5 bases). From germline, CDR1 is LGHNA and CDR2 YNFKEQ. V was pared by 4 bases and J by 6 bases, with 18 bases between. CDR3 length: 15 amino acids. This chain's CDR3 is CASSLATTAWNGYTF. The DNA for the CDR3 is TGTGCCAGCAGCCTCGCCACGACAGCTTGGAATGGCTACACCTTC.

V and J are TRBV5-1 and TRBJ2-2; TRBD2 aligns across 7 bases. J was trimmed by 7 bases and V by 0 bases; bases with no gene match: 3. The length of the CDR3 is 14 residues. The germline V gene encodes CDR1 SGHRS and CDR2 YFSETQ. CDR3 DNA: TGCGCCAGCAGCTTGGAGGGAGGGAACGGGGAGCTGTTTTTT. Translating it yields CASSLEGGNGELFF.

The chain uses TRBV19 and TRBJ2-5; D call uncertain. This CDR3 contains 15 residues. Per germline, CDR1 LNHDA and CDR2 SQIVND (reference sequence). V lost 2 bases to trimming and J lost 3 bases, with 13 bases between them. CDR3 bases: TGTGCCAGTAGTATAAAAGGAACTGGTAAAGAGACCCAGTACTTC. Translated, it gives CASSIKGTGKETQYF.

The rearrangement links TRBV5-1 to TRBJ1-1; D is ambiguous. Germline V CDR1 and CDR2: SGHRS, YFSETQ. CDR3 size: 13 residues. The germline V and J ends were trimmed by 0 bases and 11 bases, with 14 bases remaining between them. The CDR3 bases are TGCGCCAGCAGCTTGGCCCACAAATCCAAGGCTTTCTTT. Translating gives CASSLAHKSKAFF.

This clone was picked up one time. V usage is TRBV10-2 and J usage is TRBJ2-1; 8 positions match TRBD2. The CDR3 sequence is 15 residues long. Trimming removed 5 bases from V and 3 bases from J; junction bases left unmatched: 6. Germline lookup yields CDR1 WSHSY and CDR2 SAAADI. CDR3: CASSNTGTSYNEQFF. In DNA, the CDR3 is TGCGCCAGCAGTAATACCGGGACTAGCTACAATGAGCAGTTCTTC.

V gene TRBV7-9 combines with J gene TRBJ2-3, with D possibly being TRBD1 or TRBD2 (5 bases each). The V and J ends lost 5 bases and 0 bases respectively, with 6 bases between them. Germline values: CDR1 SEHNR, CDR2 FQNEAQ (reference sequence). This CDR3 has 13 residues. The CDR3 sequence: CASSRDSTDTQYF. CDR3 sequence (DNA): TGTGCCAGCAGCCGGGACAGCACAGATACGCAGTATTTT.

V usage is TRBV6-6 and J usage is TRBJ2-5, with 8 nucleotides matching TRBD2. The CDR3 is 14 amino acids. V lost 6 bases and J lost 5; bases outside the gene matches: 8. The V gene's germline CDR1 is MNHNY and CDR2 SVGAGI (reference sequence). CDR3 sequence: CASRGAGAGETQYF. The CDR3 coding sequence is TGTGCCAGCAGGGGAGCGGGGGCAGGCGAGACCCAGTACTTC.